This TCR beta chain was identified during a study of T-cell memory formation after mild COVID-19. Study details: Clusters of TCRs were largely donor specific. Overall study results and limits: Some clones that responded were present in memory (sampled pre-infection), which suggests cross-reactive memory joined.

The CDR3 is made up of 14 amino acids. CDR1 is GTSNPN and CDR2 is SVGIG in the germline V gene (reference sequence). Trimming took 2 bases from V and 5 from J, leaving 14 bases between them. Constant-segment-primed 5'RACE gave TCR alpha and TCR beta cDNA libraries with sample barcodes and UMIs. TCRdb re-analysed the 5' RACE reads in MiXCR, keeping a single row per CDR3 protein. The table has approximately 350,000 distinct CDR3 sequences, around 28% seen once. Notes on this clonotype: Its antigen is undetermined.

Sequencing was performed on PBMCs or a T cell subset sorted from them (not recorded which). The clonotype was recovered from an adult woman who had mild COVID-19 (a few samples of this study predate the infection). Cell type and time point are not known. The rearrangement uses TRBV30 and TRBJ2-3; D gene unclear. The CDR3 spells CAWSQVSIGDTQYF. For the CDR3, the DNA is TGTGCCTGGAGTCAGGTCTCCATCGGAGATACGCAGTATTTT.